A single sample is the source of the 30 T cell receptor beta chains below, sequenced in a study of T cells in Graves' hyperthyroidism and ophthalmopathy. Template material for amplifying TCR beta CDR3 regions consisted of RNA transcripts. HTBI primers were employed in a first-round RT-PCR of the TCR CDR3. Each CDR3 protein is one row after TCRdb ran MiXCR on the multiplex PCR reads. The table shows 350,000 or so distinct CDR3 sequences, with roughly 20% occurring only once. The sequencing input was blood. Receptor source: a woman between 35 and 50 years old with Graves' ophthalmopathy.

This clonotype occurred many times. The chain employs TRBV12-3 or TRBV12-4 and TRBJ1-5; 7 bases align to TRBD1. This CDR3 is built from 18 residues. V lost 2 bases, J lost 0 bases, and 10 bases stayed unmatched. CDR3 amino acids: CASSLQLRDRDSNQPQHF. The CDR3 DNA reads TGTGCCAGCAGTTTACAGCTCCGGGACAGAGATAGCAATCAGCCCCAGCATTTT.

This clonotype was seen at least ten times. The V and J genes are TRBV4-3 and TRBJ2-4, with unresolved D. From germline, CDR1 is LGHNA and CDR2 YSLEER. V was cut by 0 bases and J by 1 base, with 13 bases left in between. This CDR3 spans 17 amino acids. The CDR3 spells CASSQDLKGWAKNIQYF. CDR3 nucleotides: TGCGCCAGCAGCCAAGATCTGAAGGGCTGGGCCAAAAACATTCAGTACTTC.

This clonotype showed up many times. The chain combines TRBV11-2 with TRBJ2-7; no reliable D call. From germline, CDR1 is SGHAT and CDR2 FQNNGV. The CDR3 extends over 12 amino acids. V was trimmed by 6 bases and J by 7 bases, leaving 13 bases between them. CDR3: CASRPGAKEQYF. CDR3 bases: TGTGCCAGCAGGCCCGGTGCGAAGGAGCAGTACTTC.

At least ten counts were recorded for this clonotype. The rearrangement uses TRBV19 and TRBJ1-5; 9 nucleotides line up with TRBD1. J was trimmed by 0 bases and V by 5 bases; bases with no gene match: 8. Germline CDR1 is LNHDA and CDR2 is SQIVND (reference sequence). The CDR3 spans 17 residues. The CDR3 protein is CASSPQTGGLSNQPQHF. The CDR3 region has the DNA TGTGCCAGTAGTCCCCAGACAGGGGGGCTTAGCAATCAGCCCCAGCATTTT.

With regard to this clonotype: A much bigger clone sits one base away, suggesting this may be a read error. As the CDR3 is not closed by the conserved phenylalanine or tryptophan, this likely results from a read error. The chain has TRBV29-1 and TRBJ2-7; TRBD2 aligns across 13 bases. This CDR3 is 15 amino acids long. Germline CDR1 SQVTM, CDR2 ANQGSEA. With V trimmed by 4 bases and J by 5 bases, 8 bases remained unmatched. CDR3 residues: CSVGTSGSRNDEQYY. The CDR3 DNA reads as TGCAGCGTTGGGACTAGCGGGAGCAGGAACGACGAGCAGTACTAC.

This clonotype appeared many times. The CDR3 region has the DNA TGTGCCAGCTCACCAGAGGCCGTGGGAGGGGTCACTGAAGCTTTCTTT. It yields the protein CASSPEAVGGVTEAFF. This chain links TRBV18 with TRBJ1-1; a weak D match, TRBD1 (5 bases). The ends were cut back, 2 bases at V and 4 bases at J, with 17 bases in the middle. The V gene's germline CDR1 is KGHSH and CDR2 LQKENI. CDR3 size: 16 residues.

This clonotype was seen a few times. The rearrangement links TRBV4-1 to TRBJ2-7, with 13 bases fitting TRBD2. CDR1 and CDR2 (germline): MGHRA, YSYEKL. The junction had 10 bases not matched to a gene; V was cut back by 2 bases and J by 6 bases. CDR3 length equals 17 residues. Here the CDR3 DNA reads TGCGCCAGCAGCCAACTGGGACTAGCGGGATTGAATTCCGAGCAGTACTTC. Translation: CASSQLGLAGLNSEQYF.

This clonotype was counted ten times or more. The CDR3 nucleotides are TGCAGTGCAGGGGGGGGACAGGGGGCCTACGAGCAGTACTTC. Translating gives CSAGGGQGAYEQYF. The V and J genes are TRBV20-1 and TRBJ2-7; TRBD1 agrees at 11 bases. CDR3 length equals 14 residues. Germline CDR1 DFQATT, CDR2 SNEGSKA (reference sequence). The ends lost 6 bases at V and 2 bases at J; junction bases unmatched: 6.

This clonotype was seen repeatedly, ten times or more. DNA for the CDR3: TGTGCCAGTAGTGTCGACAGGGGGCGGATCATCGGGGAGCTGTTTTTT. Amino acid sequence: CASSVDRGRIIGELFF. The J gene is TRBJ2-2, the V gene TRBV19; TRBD1 matches 10 bases. J lost 7 bases, V lost 5 bases, and 10 bases had no gene match. The V gene's germline CDR1 is LNHDA and CDR2 SQIVND (reference sequence). CDR3 length: 16 amino acids.

This clonotype was seen ten or more times. The chain links TRBV5-1 to TRBJ1-1, with D hard to call. V was trimmed by 2 bases and J by 1 base, leaving 12 bases between them. Looked up from germline, CDR1 is SGHRS and CDR2 is YFSETQ. CDR3 length equals 15 residues. In DNA, the CDR3 is TGCGCCAGCAGCTTTTTTGGCGCCCAGAACACTGAAGCTTTCTTT. Encoded protein: CASSFFGAQNTEAFF.

The genes are TRBV6-1 and TRBJ2-7; 12 bases line up with TRBD2. V lost 5 bases to trimming and J lost 6 bases; unmatched junction nucleotides: 8. This CDR3 has 15 amino acids. Germline loops: CDR1 MNHNS, CDR2 SASEGT. CDR3 in amino acids: CASSPLTSGSPEQYF. The DNA of the CDR3 is TGTGCCAGCAGTCCCTTGACTAGCGGGAGTCCCGAGCAGTACTTC.

This clonotype was recorded many times. The V call is TRBV28, the J call TRBJ1-3; 9 nucleotides align to TRBD1. The CDR3 totals 17 residues. CDR1 is MDHEN and CDR2 is SYDVKM in the germline V gene. The ends lost 3 bases at V and 0 bases at J; junction bases unmatched: 6. The CDR3 DNA follows: TGTGCCAGCAGTTTCCTGACAGGGGGGATCTCTGGAAACACCATATATTTT. Translating it yields CASSFLTGGISGNTIYF.

This clonotype was counted only a few times. The genes are TRBV4-1 and TRBJ2-7; D unclear. Germline lookup yields CDR1 MGHRA and CDR2 YSYEKL. Trimming removed 0 bases at V and 4 bases at J, with 10 bases between. The CDR3 covers 14 residues. This chain's CDR3 is CASSQESMLYEQYF. CDR3 bases: TGCGCCAGCAGCCAAGAATCAATGTTATACGAGCAGTACTTC.

This rearrangement joins TRBV7-2 to TRBJ2-5; either TRBD1 or TRBD2 may fit D (6 bases each). There are 13 residues in the CDR3. Trimming stripped 8 bases from V and 5 bases from J, with 15 bases between. Germline V gives CDR1 SGHTA, CDR2 FQGNSA. CDR3 coding DNA: TGTGCCAGCTCAAGGAGGGGGGACGAGACCCAGTACTTC. This sequence encodes CASSRRGDETQYF. The entire variable domain, with the rest obtained from reference TRBV7-2 and TRBJ2-5, is as follows: GAGVSQSPSNKVTEKGKDVELRCDPISGHTALYWYRQSLGQGLEFLIYFQGNSAPDKSGLPSDRFSAERTGGSVSTLTIQRTQQEDSAVYLCASSRRGDETQYFGPGTRLLVL.

This clonotype was detected ten times or more. The chain employs TRBV20-1 and TRBJ2-7; D is ambiguous. This CDR3 has 13 amino acids. Germline V gene sequence: CDR1 DFQATT, CDR2 SNEGSKA (reference sequence). V gave up 1 base and J gave up 2 bases, with 9 bases separating them. DNA of the CDR3: TGCAGTGCTAGAGCCCCAAGTACCTACGAGCAGTACTTC. This translates into CSARAPSTYEQYF.

This chain links TRBV18 with TRBJ2-7; TRBD1 matches at 10 bases. The J segment lost 0 bases and the V segment lost 3 bases, leaving 2 bases of the junction unmatched. The CDR3 spans 15 residues. Germline V gives CDR1 KGHSH, CDR2 LQKENI. The CDR3 spells CASSPRTGGSYEQYF. CDR3 nucleotides: TGTGCCAGCTCACCGAGGACAGGGGGCTCCTACGAGCAGTACTTC.

The chain is built from TRBV6-2 or TRBV6-3 and TRBJ2-5; D is tentatively TRBD1 or TRBD2 (5 bases each). Germline V lookup: CDR1 MNHEY, CDR2 SVGEGT. The germline V and J ends were trimmed by 2 bases and 9 bases, with 13 bases remaining between them. The CDR3 has 13 residues. In DNA, the CDR3 is TGTGCCAGCAGTTACGGGGGTGCAGGTTCCCAGTACTTC. This codes for CASSYGGAGSQYF.

Many counts were recorded for this clonotype. The J gene is TRBJ2-7, the V gene TRBV6-1; TRBD1 matches 8 bases. Germline V gene sequence: CDR1 MNHNS, CDR2 SASEGT. The CDR3 is 16 residues long. V lost 6 bases and J lost 0; bases outside the gene matches: 10. As DNA, the CDR3 is TGTGCCAGCAGACAGACAGGGGCAGACGCCTCCTACGAGCAGTACTTC. Translating gives CASRQTGADASYEQYF.

This clonotype was detected many times. The chain combines TRBV6-1 with TRBJ2-4; TRBD2 matches 7 bases. The CDR3 contains 13 residues. V dropped 8 bases and J dropped 8; count of bases not matched to a gene: 9. CDR1 is MNHNS and CDR2 is SASEGT in the germline V gene. DNA for the CDR3: TGTGCCAGCTCTCCGGGGGGATCGGACATTCAGTACTTC. Its protein product is CASSPGGSDIQYF.

This clonotype was counted many times. J is TRBJ2-5 and V is TRBV12-3 or TRBV12-4; perhaps TRBD2 as D (5 bases). The CDR3 spans 14 residues. Trimming cost V 6 bases and J 3 bases, with 14 bases left between them. CDR3 sequence (DNA): TGTGCCAGCAGGACCGGGATCCAAAAAGAGACCCAGTACTTC. Amino acids: CASRTGIQKETQYF.

The chain couples TRBV30 to TRBJ2-2; 9 bases line up with TRBD1. The CDR3 runs to 14 residues. Looked up from germline, CDR1 is GTSNPN and CDR2 is SVGIG (reference sequence). Trimming took 5 bases from V and 5 from J; bases not matched to a gene: 6. The CDR3 protein is CAWVQGAGTGELFF. The DNA of the CDR3 is TGTGCCTGGGTACAGGGGGCAGGGACCGGGGAGCTGTTTTTT.

This clonotype was counted at least ten times. One junction end does not reproduce the germline sequence, and a read error may be involved. This chain connects TRBV5-1 to TRBJ1-1; a weak D match, TRBD1 (6 bases). This CDR3 spans 14 amino acids. Germline V CDR1 and CDR2: SGHRS, YFSETQ. CDR3 region: CASSLGGAGTEAFF. The CDR3 DNA reads TGTGCCAGCAGCTTAGGGGGGGCTGGCACTGAAGCTTTCTTT.

This clonotype was counted at least ten times. The rearrangement links TRBV28 to TRBJ2-5, with 7 bases aligning to TRBD1. The CDR3 consists of 15 residues. The germline gives CDR1 MDHEN, CDR2 SYDVKM. The J segment lost 2 bases and the V segment lost 4 bases, leaving 7 bases of the junction unmatched. The CDR3 sequence: CASSSPGQHQETQYF. DNA for the CDR3: TGTGCCAGCAGTTCACCGGGACAGCATCAAGAGACCCAGTACTTC.

Concerning this clonotype itself: This may stem from a read error, because a much larger clone lies one nucleotide away. This CDR3 is missing its conserved last phenylalanine or tryptophan, likely due to a read error. This rearrangement joins TRBV6-2 or TRBV6-3 to TRBJ2-7; D unresolved. V was clipped by 5 bases and J by 6 bases, with 8 bases between them. The V gene's germline CDR1 is MNHEY and CDR2 SVGEGT. This CDR3 is built from 11 residues. CDR3 amino acids: CASSNSLEQYI. As DNA, the CDR3 is TGTGCCAGCAGTAATTCCCTCGAGCAGTACATC.

This clonotype was counted at least ten times. The chain has TRBV5-1 and TRBJ2-7; 10 bases fit TRBD2. Germline V CDR1 and CDR2: SGHRS, YFSETQ. The CDR3 spans 15 residues. V was pared by 4 bases and J by 4 bases, with 8 bases of the junction left unmatched. In DNA, the CDR3 is TGCGCCAGCAGCGACGAAAGGACTAGCGGATACGAGCAGTACTTC. Its protein is CASSDERTSGYEQYF.

This clonotype was picked up many times. The chain employs TRBV20-1 and TRBJ2-1, with 13 bases that match TRBD2. The length of the CDR3 is 14 residues. Per the germline V gene, CDR1 is DFQATT and CDR2 is SNEGSKA (reference sequence). V dropped 5 bases and J dropped 7; count of bases not matched to a gene: 5. The CDR3 region has the DNA TGCAGTGCTTTAGGACTAGCGGGAGCGAATGAGCAGTTCTTC. Its translation: CSALGLAGANEQFF.

This clonotype was counted once. The V and J genes are TRBV6-5 and TRBJ1-2; tentative D call: TRBD1 (5 bases). The germline V gene encodes CDR1 MNHEY and CDR2 SVGAGI. This CDR3 region has 16 residues. Trimming removed 0 bases from V and 0 bases from J, with 11 bases in between. The CDR3 loop reads CASSYSGARANYGYTF. The CDR3 DNA reads TGTGCCAGCAGTTACTCAGGGGCGAGGGCTAACTATGGCTACACCTTC.

This clonotype came up many times. The rearrangement joins TRBV5-6 to TRBJ1-2; D not resolved. Germline assignment: CDR1 SGHDT and CDR2 YYEEEE. This CDR3 has 12 residues. The V end lost 0 bases, the J end lost 8 bases, and 8 bases lay between the germline ends. As DNA, the CDR3 is TGTGCCAGCAGCTTGGACAGCTGGGGCTACACCTTC. Amino acids: CASSLDSWGYTF.

This clonotype was seen many times. This chain links TRBV12-3 or TRBV12-4 with TRBJ1-2; D is uncertain. V was pared by 3 bases and J by 3 bases, with 11 bases between. There are 14 residues in the CDR3. The chain's CDR3 is CASSFTQNHYGYTF. DNA of the CDR3: TGTGCCAGCAGTTTTACACAGAACCACTATGGCTACACCTTC.

The chain is built from TRBV4-1 and TRBJ1-2; D gene ambiguous. Germline V CDR1 and CDR2: MGHRA, YSYEKL. Trimming took off 0 bases at V and 1 base at J, with 6 bases between the two ends. CDR3 size: 14 residues. The CDR3 DNA reads as TGCGCCAGCAGCCAAGACGGTTTTAACTATGGCTACACCTTC. Its protein product is CASSQDGFNYGYTF.